The entry that follows covers one T cell receptor (beta chain) sequence. The entry originates in a study of shared clonotypes between healthy human individuals. The CDR3 loop spans 16 amino acids. Germline loops: CDR1 LNHDA, CDR2 SQIVND (reference sequence). V was cut by 4 bases and J by 7 bases, with 19 bases left in between. Profiled with immunoSEQ multiplex PCR; TCRdb holds only in-frame clones, not every one. The sample consists of about 2.2 million clones, roughly 95% of them appearing once. Cells designated naive CD8 were CD45RO-negative and were positively selected for CCR7, with terminally differentiated effector memory CD45RA+ cells excluded.

This receptor was obtained from a man between 18 and 35 years old in good health. Some clones in this sample may be carry-over from other donors' samples. The V and J genes are TRBV19 and TRBJ2-2, with D tentatively TRBD2 (5 bases). Material for sequencing was naive CD8+ T cells from PBMCs. DNA for the CDR3: TGTGCCAGTAGTAGTCGGATAAATCCCCGGGGCGGGGAGCTGTTTTTT. The encoded protein is CASSSRINPRGGELFF.